The sequence of this T cell receptor beta chain was determined in a study of control samples from healthy donors and cancer patients (dated by TCRdb to the early 2020s). Library preparation used the immunoSEQ multiplex PCR assay. TCRdb retrieved this table from immuneACCESS and kept in-frame rearrangements only. Not all clones are present; in checked studies, unresolved V genes account for under half, and no reason is known for the remainder. The sample has around 250,000 clones on record, roughly 87% of them singletons. Roughly 14% of the sample is taken by the ten largest. The germline V gene yields ENHRY for CDR1 and SYGVKD for CDR2. Taken from cysteine to phenylalanine, the CDR3 has 17 residues. The sequence is cut down to CDR3 DNA, 51 bases in frame from base 1. A distance of 25 bases separates the germline ends of V and J, which lose 6 bases and 7 bases respectively. This clone was counted a few times. Its antigen is unknown. A far larger clone is a single base away, which makes a read error likely. Different DNA sequences within this sample yield the same CDR3.

The TCR originated in a woman in her sixties or seventies with lung cancer. Sequenced material: PBMCs. The rearranged segments are TRBV10-3 and TRBJ2-1; D gene: possibly TRBD1, on 9 matching bases. The CDR3 sequence is CAIREGGGGTGSNEQFF. The DNA sequence reads TGTGCCATCAGGGAGGGGGGCGGGGGGACAGGGTCGAATGAGCAGTTCTTC.